Reported below is one T cell receptor (beta chain). The data were produced by immunoSEQ multiplex PCR, yet TCRdb's version contains in-frame clones alone and is incomplete. The sample carries 150,000 to 200,000 clones, about nine tenths recorded once. These data originate in a study of T cell responses to AZD1222 COVID-19 vaccine. CDR3 length equals 16 residues. V was shortened by 5 bases and J by 1 base, with 18 bases between the two germline ends. Germline loops: CDR1 MDHEN, CDR2 SYDVKM. This material consisted of peripheral blood, taken on day 0 of MenACWY control vaccination. V gene TRBV28 combines with J gene TRBJ2-7; maybe TRBD1 (5 bases). The receptor was derived from an adult in good health. The CDR3 nucleotides read TGTGCCAGCAGTAAGAATGGGGCCAGGGCGTCCTACGAGCAGTACTTC. This gives the protein CASSKNGARASYEQYF.